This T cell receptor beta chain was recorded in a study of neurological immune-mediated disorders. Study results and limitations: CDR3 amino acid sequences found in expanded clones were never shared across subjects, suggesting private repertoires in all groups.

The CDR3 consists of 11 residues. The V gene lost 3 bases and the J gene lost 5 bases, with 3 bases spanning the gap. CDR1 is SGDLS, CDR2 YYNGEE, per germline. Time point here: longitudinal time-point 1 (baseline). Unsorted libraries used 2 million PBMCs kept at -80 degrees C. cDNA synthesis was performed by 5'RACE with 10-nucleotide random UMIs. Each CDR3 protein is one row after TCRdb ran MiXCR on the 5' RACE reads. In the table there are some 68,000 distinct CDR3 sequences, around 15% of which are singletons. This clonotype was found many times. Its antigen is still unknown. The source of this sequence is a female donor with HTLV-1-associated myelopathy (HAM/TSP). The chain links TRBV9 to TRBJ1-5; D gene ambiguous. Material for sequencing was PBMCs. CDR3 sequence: CASSDDQPQHF. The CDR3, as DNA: TGTGCCAGCAGCGATGATCAGCCCCAGCATTTT.